The TCR beta chain described here comes from a study of neurological immune-mediated disorders. J lost 4 bases, V lost 8 bases, and 8 bases had no gene match. This CDR3 is 15 amino acids long. Germline values: CDR1 SGHRS, CDR2 YFSETQ. Unsorted libraries were generated from 2 million PBMCs held at -80 degrees C. cDNA was made by 5'RACE with 10-nucleotide random UMIs. TCRdb reanalysed the 5' RACE reads using MiXCR and keeps one entry per CDR3 protein. The sample lists 35,000 to 45,000 distinct CDR3 sequences; roughly 7% were seen once. The chain couples TRBV5-1 to TRBJ2-1, with 11 bases fitting TRBD2. This sequence was found in a woman between 35 and 50 years old in good health. The material sequenced was PBMCs. This CDR3 reads CASNHLAGGYNEQFF. CDR3 nucleotide sequence: TGCGCCAGTAACCATCTAGCGGGGGGTTACAATGAGCAGTTCTTC. Together with reference TRBV5-1 and TRBJ2-1, the CDR3 gives the full variable domain: KAGVTQTPRYLIKTRGQQVTLSCSPISGHRSVSWYQQTPGQGLQFLFEYFSETQRNKGNFPGRFSGRQFSNSRSEMNVSTLELGDSALYLCASNHLAGGYNEQFFGPGTRLTVL.